A selection of T cell receptor beta chains follows, all from one sample in a study of human T cells and chemical hapten exposure. Each CDR3 protein is one row after TCRdb ran MiXCR on the RACE reads. The table includes roughly 100,000 distinct CDR3 sequences, about 34% detected once. Sequencing was performed on whole blood, taken in connection with sensitization to the hapten diphenylcyclopropenone (DPC). These receptors came from a man aged 40-49 years with alopecia areata. Some clones in this sample may be carry-over from other donors' samples. Each CDR3 is given with its conserved first and last residue. Each record gives: J gene, D gene, V gene, CDR3 protein. The D gene is left open where the match is weak.

TRBJ1-5 | TRBD1 | TRBV28 | CASSPGQGDSNQPQHF
TRBJ2-3 | - | TRBV15 | CATSRDVVRGQYF
TRBJ2-1 | TRBD2 | TRBV6-5 | CASSSRGTSGSIQFF
TRBJ1-1 | TRBD1 | TRBV24-1 | CATSDLWDRSFF
TRBJ1-6 | TRBD1 | TRBV29-1 | CSVGQGAYNSPLHF
TRBJ2-5 | - | TRBV10-3 | CATSGRQEETQYF
TRBJ2-5 | - | TRBV15 | CATSTSEQETQYF
TRBJ2-4 | TRBD2 | TRBV2 | CASSVVAGGIAKNIQYF
TRBJ2-3 | TRBD2 | TRBV29-1 | CSVVPLAGRTDTQYF
TRBJ1-3 | - | TRBV5-6 | CASSLGRATGNTIYF
TRBJ2-3 | TRBD2 | TRBV13 | CASSFGLAGVKDTQYF
TRBJ1-6 | - | TRBV6-5 | CASKGIGSPLHF
TRBJ2-7 | - | TRBV6-2/TRBV6-3 | CASSLRPTYEQYF
TRBJ1-2 | - | TRBV6-2/TRBV6-3 | CASSYDLGWTYGYTF